This TCR beta chain was profiled in a study of regulatory T cells in long-lasting Graves disease. With iRepertoire HTBI primers and Arm-PCR of CDR3 regions, TCR beta libraries were built. TCRdb passed the multiplex PCR reads through MiXCR, listing each CDR3 protein once. This sample carries 540,000 or so distinct CDR3 sequences, less than 15% of them seen once, and the ten largest clones take roughly a tenth. On this clonotype: Its antigen is not identified.

Described time point: newly diagnosed GD, antithyroid drugs for less than 3 months. Following extraction of RNA from PBMCs, that RNA was used to make the TCR library. Broader study findings: Persistent cases favored TRBV28, TRBJ1-2 and TRBJ2-5.

Deletions cut 3 bases from V and 7 bases from J, with 8 bases between. This CDR3 region has 12 residues. From germline, CDR1 is SGHKS and CDR2 YYEKEE (reference sequence). These same data were also listed under a study on T cells in Graves' hyperthyroidism and ophthalmopathy. This second study says: Graves' hyperthyroidism without ophthalmopathy progression within 18 months was termed stable. A patient was excluded if there was uncontrolled infection, other autoimmune disease, pregnancy or lactation. Carried out on the TCR CDR3, a first-round RT-PCR used the HTBI primer set.

The V gene is TRBV5-5, the J gene TRBJ2-1, with D uncertain. The sequence was obtained from a man aged 30-40 years with Graves disease. This material consisted of peripheral blood mononuclear cells (PBMCs), taken at new diagnosis, from a patient treated with antithyroid drugs. The CDR3 here is CASSSLINEQFF. The CDR3 bases are TGTGCCAGCAGCTCTCTCATTAATGAGCAGTTCTTC.